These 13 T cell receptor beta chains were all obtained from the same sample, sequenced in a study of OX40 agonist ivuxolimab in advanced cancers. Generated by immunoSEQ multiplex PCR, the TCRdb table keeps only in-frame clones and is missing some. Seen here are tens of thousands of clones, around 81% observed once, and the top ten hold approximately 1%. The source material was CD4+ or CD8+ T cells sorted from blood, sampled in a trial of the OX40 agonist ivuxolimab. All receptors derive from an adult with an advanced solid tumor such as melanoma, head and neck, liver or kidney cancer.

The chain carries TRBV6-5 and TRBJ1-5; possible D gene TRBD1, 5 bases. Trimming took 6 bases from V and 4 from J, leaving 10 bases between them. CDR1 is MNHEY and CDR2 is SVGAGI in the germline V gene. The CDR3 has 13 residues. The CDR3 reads CASSRQQNQPQHF. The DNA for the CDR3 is TGTGCCAGCAGCCGACAGCAGAATCAGCCCCAGCATTTT.

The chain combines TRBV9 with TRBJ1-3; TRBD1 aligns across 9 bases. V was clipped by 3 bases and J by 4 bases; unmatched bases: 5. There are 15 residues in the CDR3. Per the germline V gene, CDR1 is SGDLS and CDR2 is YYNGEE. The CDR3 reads CASSGGQGFGNTIYF. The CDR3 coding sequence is TGTGCCAGCAGCGGGGGACAGGGTTTCGGAAACACCATATATTTT. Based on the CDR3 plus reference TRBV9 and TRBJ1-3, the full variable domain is DSGVTQTPKHLITATGQRVTLRCSPRSGDLSVYWYQQSLDQGLQFLIQYYNGEERAKGNILERFSAQQFPDLHSELNLSSLELGDSALYFCASSGGQGFGNTIYFGEGSWLTVV.

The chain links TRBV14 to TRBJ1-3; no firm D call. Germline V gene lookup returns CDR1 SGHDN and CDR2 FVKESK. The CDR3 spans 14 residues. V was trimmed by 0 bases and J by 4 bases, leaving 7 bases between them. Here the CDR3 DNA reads TGTGCCAGCAGCCAAGACTCCCTCGGAAACACCATATATTTT. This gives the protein CASSQDSLGNTIYF.

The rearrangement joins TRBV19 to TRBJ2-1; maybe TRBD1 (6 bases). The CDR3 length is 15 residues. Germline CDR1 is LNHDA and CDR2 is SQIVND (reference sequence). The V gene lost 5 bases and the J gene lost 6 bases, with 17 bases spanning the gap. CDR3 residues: CASSVRDNSANEQFF. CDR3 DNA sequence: TGTGCCAGTAGTGTCCGGGACAATTCCGCCAATGAGCAGTTCTTC.

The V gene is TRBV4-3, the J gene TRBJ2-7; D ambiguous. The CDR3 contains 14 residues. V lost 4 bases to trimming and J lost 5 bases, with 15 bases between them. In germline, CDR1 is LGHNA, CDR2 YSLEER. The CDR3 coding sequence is TGCGCCAGCAGCCGAAGCGTGCTCCTTCACGAGCAGTACTTC. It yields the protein CASSRSVLLHEQYF.

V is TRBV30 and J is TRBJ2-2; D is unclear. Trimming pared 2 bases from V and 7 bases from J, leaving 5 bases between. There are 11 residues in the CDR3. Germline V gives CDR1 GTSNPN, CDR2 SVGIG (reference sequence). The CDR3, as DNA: TGTGCCTGGAGTTCCGGCGGGGAGCTGTTTTTT. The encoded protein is CAWSSGGELFF.

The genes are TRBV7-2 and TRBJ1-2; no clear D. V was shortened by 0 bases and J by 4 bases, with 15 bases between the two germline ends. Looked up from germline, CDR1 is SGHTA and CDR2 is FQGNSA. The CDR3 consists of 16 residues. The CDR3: CASSLAVGQAIYGYTF. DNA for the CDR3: TGTGCCAGCAGCTTAGCGGTGGGTCAGGCGATCTATGGCTACACCTTC.

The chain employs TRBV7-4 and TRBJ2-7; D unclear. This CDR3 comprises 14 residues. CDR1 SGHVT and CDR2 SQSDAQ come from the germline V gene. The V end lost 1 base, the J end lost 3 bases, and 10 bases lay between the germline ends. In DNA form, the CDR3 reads TGTGCCAGCAGCTTAGTACAGTGGTTCTACGAGCAGTACTTC. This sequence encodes CASSLVQWFYEQYF.

The CDR3 DNA reads TGTGCCACACTTAACTATCGGGACAGGGGGGGCGAGACCCAGTACTTC. Its protein product is CATLNYRDRGGETQYF. The rearrangement joins TRBV28 to TRBJ2-5; the match to TRBD1 covers 11 bases. Trimming at V came to 10 bases and at J to 5 bases, leaving 15 bases not matched to a gene. The V gene's germline CDR1 is MDHEN and CDR2 SYDVKM. This CDR3 comprises 16 residues.

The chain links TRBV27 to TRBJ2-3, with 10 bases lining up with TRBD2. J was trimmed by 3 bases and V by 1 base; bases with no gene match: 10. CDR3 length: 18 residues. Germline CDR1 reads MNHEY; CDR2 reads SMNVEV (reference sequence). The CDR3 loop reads CASSLWGPVAGGTDTQYF. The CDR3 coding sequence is TGTGCCAGCAGTTTATGGGGGCCCGTAGCGGGGGGAACAGATACGCAGTATTTT.

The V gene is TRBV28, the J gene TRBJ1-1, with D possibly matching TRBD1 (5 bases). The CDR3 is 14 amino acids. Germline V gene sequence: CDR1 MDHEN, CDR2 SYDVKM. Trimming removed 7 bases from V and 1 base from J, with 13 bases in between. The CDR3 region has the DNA TGTGCCAGCACCCGTTCCGGGGCGAACACTGAAGCTTTCTTT. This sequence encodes CASTRSGANTEAFF. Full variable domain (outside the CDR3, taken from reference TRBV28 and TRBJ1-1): DVKVTQSSRYLVKRTGEKVFLECVQDMDHENMFWYRQDPGLGLRLIYFSYDVKMKEKGDIPEGYSVSREKKERFSLILESASTNQTSMYLCASTRSGANTEAFFGQGTRLTVV.

The CDR3 loop reads CASEGFRNQPQHF. In DNA form, the CDR3 reads TGTGCCAGCGAGGGTTTCCGCAATCAGCCCCAGCATTTT. This chain joins TRBV19 and TRBJ1-5; D remains unclear. The CDR3 covers 13 residues. Germline V CDR1 and CDR2: LNHDA, SQIVND (reference sequence). V lost 9 bases to trimming and J lost 2 bases, with 11 bases between them. Based on the CDR3 plus reference TRBV19 and TRBJ1-5, the full variable domain is DGGITQSPKYLFRKEGQNVTLSCEQNLNHDAMYWYRQDPGQGLRLIYYSQIVNDFQKGDIAEGYSVSREKKESFPLTVTSAQKNPTAFYLCASEGFRNQPQHFGDGTRLSIL.

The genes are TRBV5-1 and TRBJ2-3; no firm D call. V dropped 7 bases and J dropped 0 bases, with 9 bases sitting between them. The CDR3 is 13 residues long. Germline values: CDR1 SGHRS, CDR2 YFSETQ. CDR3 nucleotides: TGCGCCAGCCACCTACTAAGCACAGATACGCAGTATTTT. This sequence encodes CASHLLSTDTQYF.